Shown below are 7 T cell receptor beta chains from a single sample sequenced in a study of T cells in Graves' hyperthyroidism and ophthalmopathy. Regions amplified from RNA transcripts were the TCR beta CDR3 regions. Using the HTBI primer set, a first-round RT-PCR was run on the TCR CDR3. TCRdb recomputed calls from the multiplex PCR reads with MiXCR, one row per CDR3 protein. The data contain 75,000 to 100,000 distinct CDR3 sequences, over 50% of them singletons. Sequenced input: blood. The receptors originated from a woman between 40 and 50 years old with Graves' hyperthyroidism.

This clonotype has ten or more counts. The J gene is TRBJ2-7, the V gene TRBV20-1; D possibly matches TRBD1 or TRBD2 (6 bases each). Germline V gives CDR1 DFQATT, CDR2 SNEGSKA (reference sequence). Trimming cost V 4 bases and J 0 bases, with 10 bases left between them. The CDR3 runs 13 residues. CDR3 sequence: CSATPGASYEQYF. The CDR3 DNA reads TGCAGTGCTACGCCGGGGGCCTCCTACGAGCAGTACTTC.

The chain joins TRBV6-1 to TRBJ1-6; no clear D. V was trimmed by 6 bases and J by 7 bases, leaving 22 bases between them. CDR1 is MNHNS, CDR2 SASEGT, per germline. The CDR3 extends over 17 amino acids. CDR3 in amino acids: CASSLGSSVGENSPLHF. The CDR3 DNA follows: TGTGCCAGCAGCCTGGGGAGCTCTGTAGGAGAGAATTCACCCCTCCACTTT.

The chain carries TRBV20-1 and TRBJ2-5; D ambiguous. Germline lookup yields CDR1 DFQATT and CDR2 SNEGSKA (reference sequence). Trimming shortened V by 0 bases and J by 10 bases, and 9 bases separated the two germline ends. This CDR3 has 11 residues. CDR3 sequence reads: CSARDERRQYF. The CDR3 DNA is TGCAGTGCTAGAGATGAGAGGCGCCAGTACTTC.

This clonotype was seen ten or more times. This chain joins TRBV7-2 and TRBJ1-6, with D uncertain. Trimming took off 5 bases at V and 16 bases at J, with 18 bases between the two ends. The CDR3 sequence is 13 residues long. In germline, CDR1 is SGHTA, CDR2 FQGNSA. The CDR3 region is CASSARQGLMLHF. The CDR3, as DNA: TGTGCCAGCAGCGCCAGACAAGGGCTCATGCTCCACTTT.

The CDR3 spells CSASGQGGGWAFF. CDR3 DNA: TGCAGTGCTAGTGGACAGGGGGGGGGTTGGGCTTTCTTT. The chain uses TRBV20-1 and TRBJ1-1; TRBD1 matches at 10 bases. CDR1 is DFQATT and CDR2 is SNEGSKA in the germline V gene (reference sequence). Trimming removed 3 bases from V and 11 bases from J; junction bases left unmatched: 9. The CDR3 loop spans 13 amino acids.

Regarding this clonotype: This may arise from a read error, as a much more abundant clone is one base away. The chain combines TRBV6-6 with TRBJ1-6; D unresolved. V lost 4 bases to trimming and J lost 4 bases, with 8 bases between them. CDR3 length: 14 residues. Germline CDR1 MNHNY, CDR2 SVGAGI (reference sequence). The CDR3 is CASSFEGYNSPLHF. The CDR3 coding sequence is TGTGCCAGCAGTTTCGAGGGTTATAATTCACCCCTCCACTTT.

By share, this clonotype ranks as medium-sized. This chain connects TRBV25-1 to TRBJ1-2; D gene ambiguous. The CDR3 is 13 amino acids. Deletions cut 5 bases from V and 7 bases from J, with 14 bases between. The V gene's germline CDR1 is MGHDK and CDR2 SYGVNS. CDR3 in amino acids: CASSFSRMGGYTF. The CDR3 DNA is TGTGCCAGCAGTTTTTCGAGGATGGGTGGCTACACCTTC.